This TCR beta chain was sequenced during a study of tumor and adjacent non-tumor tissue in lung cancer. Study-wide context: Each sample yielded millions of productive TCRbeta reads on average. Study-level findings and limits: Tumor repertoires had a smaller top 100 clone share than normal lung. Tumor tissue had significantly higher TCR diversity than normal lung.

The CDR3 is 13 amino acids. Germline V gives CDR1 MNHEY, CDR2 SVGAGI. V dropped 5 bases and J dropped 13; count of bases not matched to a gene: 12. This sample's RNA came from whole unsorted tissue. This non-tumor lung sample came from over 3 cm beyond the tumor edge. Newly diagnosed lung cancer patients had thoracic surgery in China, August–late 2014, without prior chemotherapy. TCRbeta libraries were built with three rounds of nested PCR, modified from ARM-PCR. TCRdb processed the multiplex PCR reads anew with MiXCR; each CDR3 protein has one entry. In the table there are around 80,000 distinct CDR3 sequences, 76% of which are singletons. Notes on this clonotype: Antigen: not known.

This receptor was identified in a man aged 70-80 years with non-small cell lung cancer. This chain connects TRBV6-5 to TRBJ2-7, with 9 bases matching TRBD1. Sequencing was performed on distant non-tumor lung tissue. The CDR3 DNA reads TGTGCCAGCAGTCGGGACAGGGTCCACGAGTACTACTTC. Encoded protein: CASSRDRVHEYYF.